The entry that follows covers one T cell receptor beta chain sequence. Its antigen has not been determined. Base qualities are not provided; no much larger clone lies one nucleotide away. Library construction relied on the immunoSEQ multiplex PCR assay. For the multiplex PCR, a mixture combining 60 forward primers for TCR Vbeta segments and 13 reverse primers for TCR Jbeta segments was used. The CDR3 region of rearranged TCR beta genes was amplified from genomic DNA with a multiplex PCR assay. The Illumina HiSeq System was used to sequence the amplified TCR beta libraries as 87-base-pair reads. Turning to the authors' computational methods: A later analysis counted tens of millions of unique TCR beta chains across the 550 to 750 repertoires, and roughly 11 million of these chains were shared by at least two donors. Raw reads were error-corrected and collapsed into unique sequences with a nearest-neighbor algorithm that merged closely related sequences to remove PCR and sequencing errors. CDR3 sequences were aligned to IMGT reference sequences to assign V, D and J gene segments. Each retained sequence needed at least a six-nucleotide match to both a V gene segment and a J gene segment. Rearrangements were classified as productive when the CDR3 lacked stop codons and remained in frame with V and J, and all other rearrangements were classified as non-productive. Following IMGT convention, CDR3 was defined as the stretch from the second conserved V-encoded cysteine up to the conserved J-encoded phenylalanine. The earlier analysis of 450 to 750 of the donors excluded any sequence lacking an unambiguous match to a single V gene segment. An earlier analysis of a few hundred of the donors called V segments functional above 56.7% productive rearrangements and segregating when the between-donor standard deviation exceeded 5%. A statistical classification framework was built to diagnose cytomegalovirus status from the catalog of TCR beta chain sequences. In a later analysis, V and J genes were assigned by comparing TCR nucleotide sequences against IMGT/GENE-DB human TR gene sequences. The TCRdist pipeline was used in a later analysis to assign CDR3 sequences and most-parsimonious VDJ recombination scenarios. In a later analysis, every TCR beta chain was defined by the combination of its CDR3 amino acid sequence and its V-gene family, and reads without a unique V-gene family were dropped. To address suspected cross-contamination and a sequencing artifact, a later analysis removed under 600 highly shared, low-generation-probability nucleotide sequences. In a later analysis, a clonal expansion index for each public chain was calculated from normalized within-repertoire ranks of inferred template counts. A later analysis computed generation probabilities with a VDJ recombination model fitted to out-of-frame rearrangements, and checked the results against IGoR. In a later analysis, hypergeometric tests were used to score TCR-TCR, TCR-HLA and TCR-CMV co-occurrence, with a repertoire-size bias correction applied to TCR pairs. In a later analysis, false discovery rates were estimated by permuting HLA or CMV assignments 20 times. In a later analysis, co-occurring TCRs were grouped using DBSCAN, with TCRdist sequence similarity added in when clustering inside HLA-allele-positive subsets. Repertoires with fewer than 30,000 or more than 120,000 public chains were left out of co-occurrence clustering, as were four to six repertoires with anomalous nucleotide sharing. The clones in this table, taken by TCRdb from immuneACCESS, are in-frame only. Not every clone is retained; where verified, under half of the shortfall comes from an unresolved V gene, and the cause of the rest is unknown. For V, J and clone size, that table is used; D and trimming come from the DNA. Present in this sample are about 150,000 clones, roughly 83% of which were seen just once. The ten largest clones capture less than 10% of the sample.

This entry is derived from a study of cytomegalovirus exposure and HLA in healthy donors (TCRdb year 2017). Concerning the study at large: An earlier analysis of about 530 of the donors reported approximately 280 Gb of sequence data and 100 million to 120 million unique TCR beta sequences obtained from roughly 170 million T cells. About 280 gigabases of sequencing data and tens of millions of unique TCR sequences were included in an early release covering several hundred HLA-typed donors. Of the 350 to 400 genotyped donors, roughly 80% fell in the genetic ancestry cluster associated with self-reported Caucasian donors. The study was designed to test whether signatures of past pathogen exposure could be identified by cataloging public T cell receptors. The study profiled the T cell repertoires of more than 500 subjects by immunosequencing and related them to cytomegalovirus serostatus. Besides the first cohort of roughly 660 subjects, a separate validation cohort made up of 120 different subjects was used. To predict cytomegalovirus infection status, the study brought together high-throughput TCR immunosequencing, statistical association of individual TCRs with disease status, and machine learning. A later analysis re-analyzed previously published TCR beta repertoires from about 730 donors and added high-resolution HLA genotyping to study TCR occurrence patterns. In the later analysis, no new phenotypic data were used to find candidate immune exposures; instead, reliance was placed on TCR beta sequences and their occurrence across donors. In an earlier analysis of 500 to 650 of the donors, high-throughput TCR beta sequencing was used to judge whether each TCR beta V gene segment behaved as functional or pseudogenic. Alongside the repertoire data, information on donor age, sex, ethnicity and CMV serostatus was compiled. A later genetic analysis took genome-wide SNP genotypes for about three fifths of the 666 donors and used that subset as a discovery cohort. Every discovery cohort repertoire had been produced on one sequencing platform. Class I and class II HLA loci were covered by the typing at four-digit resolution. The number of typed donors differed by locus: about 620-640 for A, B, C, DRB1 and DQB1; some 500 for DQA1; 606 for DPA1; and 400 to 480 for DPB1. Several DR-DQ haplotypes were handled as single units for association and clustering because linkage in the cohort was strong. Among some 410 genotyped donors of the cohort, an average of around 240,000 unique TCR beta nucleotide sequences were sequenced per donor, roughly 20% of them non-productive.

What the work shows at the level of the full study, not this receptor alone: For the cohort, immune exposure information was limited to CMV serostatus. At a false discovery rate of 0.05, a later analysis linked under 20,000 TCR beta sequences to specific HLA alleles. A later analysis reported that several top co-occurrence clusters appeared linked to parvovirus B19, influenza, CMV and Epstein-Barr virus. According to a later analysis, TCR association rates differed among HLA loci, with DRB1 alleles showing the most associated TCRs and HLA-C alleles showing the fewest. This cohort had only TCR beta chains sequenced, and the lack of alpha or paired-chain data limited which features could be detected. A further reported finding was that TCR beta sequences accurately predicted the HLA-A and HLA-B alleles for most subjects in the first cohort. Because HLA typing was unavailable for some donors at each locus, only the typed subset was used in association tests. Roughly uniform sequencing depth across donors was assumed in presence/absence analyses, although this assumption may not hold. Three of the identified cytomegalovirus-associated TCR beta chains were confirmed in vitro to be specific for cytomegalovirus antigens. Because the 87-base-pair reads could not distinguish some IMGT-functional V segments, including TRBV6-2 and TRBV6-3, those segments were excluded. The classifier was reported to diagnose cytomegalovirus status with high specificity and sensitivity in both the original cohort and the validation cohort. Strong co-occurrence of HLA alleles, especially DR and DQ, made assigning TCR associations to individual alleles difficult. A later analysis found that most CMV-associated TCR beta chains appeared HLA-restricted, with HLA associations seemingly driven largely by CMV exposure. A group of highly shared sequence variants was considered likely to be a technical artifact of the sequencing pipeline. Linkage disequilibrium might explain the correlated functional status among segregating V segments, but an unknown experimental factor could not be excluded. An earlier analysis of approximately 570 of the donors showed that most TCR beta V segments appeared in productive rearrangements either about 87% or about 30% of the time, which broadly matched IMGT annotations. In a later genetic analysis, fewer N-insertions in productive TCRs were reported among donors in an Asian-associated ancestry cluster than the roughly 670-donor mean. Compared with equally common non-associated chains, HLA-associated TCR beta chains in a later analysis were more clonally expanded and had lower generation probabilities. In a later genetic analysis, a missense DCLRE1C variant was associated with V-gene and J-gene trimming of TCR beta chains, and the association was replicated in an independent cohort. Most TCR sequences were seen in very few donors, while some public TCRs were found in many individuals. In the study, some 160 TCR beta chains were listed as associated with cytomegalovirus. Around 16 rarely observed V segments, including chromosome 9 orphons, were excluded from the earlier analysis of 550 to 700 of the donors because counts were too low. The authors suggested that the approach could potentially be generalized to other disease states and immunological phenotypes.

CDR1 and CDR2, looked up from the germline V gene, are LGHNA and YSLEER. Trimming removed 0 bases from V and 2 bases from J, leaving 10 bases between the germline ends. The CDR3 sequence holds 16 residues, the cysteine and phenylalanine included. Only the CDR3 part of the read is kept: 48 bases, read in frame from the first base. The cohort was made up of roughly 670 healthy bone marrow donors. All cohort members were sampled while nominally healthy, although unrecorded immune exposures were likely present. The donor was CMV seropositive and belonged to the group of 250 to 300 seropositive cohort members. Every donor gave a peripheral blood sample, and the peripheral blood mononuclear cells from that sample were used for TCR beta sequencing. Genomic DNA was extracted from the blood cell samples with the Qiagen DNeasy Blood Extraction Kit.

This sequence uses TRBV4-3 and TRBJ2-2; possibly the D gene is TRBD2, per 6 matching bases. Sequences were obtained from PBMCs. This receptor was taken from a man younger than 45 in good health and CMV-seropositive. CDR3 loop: CASSQDPGLNTGELFF. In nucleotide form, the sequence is TGCGCCAGCAGCCAAGATCCGGGACTCAACACCGGGGAGCTGTTTTTT.